The 15 T cell receptor beta chains presented below share a single source sample, sequenced in a study of blood T cell repertoires in COVID-19. The data were produced by immunoSEQ multiplex PCR, yet TCRdb's version contains in-frame clones alone and is incomplete. The sample includes roughly 700,000 clones, about 90% of them seen just once. The sample was peripheral blood. The receptors here all came from a woman aged 18-29 years with acute or convalescent COVID-19.

This clone occurred once. V usage is TRBV9 and J usage is TRBJ2-2; 10 bases line up with TRBD1. The CDR3 has 18 residues. Unmatched junction bases numbered 14, after V lost 6 bases and J lost 3 bases. From germline, CDR1 is SGDLS and CDR2 YYNGEE. The DNA for the CDR3 is TGTGCCAGCATCGGGACAGGGGCAAACGAAAACTACACCGGGGAGCTGTTTTTT. Translating gives CASIGTGANENYTGELFF.

This sequence joins TRBV28 and TRBJ2-1, with D possibly matching TRBD2 (6 bases). The length of the CDR3 is 14 residues. The germline V gene has CDR1 MDHEN and CDR2 SYDVKM. Trimming stripped 6 bases from V and 3 bases from J, with 12 bases between. The CDR3 bases are TGTGCCAGCAGACCCACGGGGGACTACAATGAGCAGTTCTTC. Translation: CASRPTGDYNEQFF.

The chain uses TRBV7-2 and TRBJ1-6, with a weak D call TRBD1 (6 bases). Trimming removed 2 bases at V and 4 bases at J, with 12 bases between. Germline CDR1 SGHTA, CDR2 FQGNSA. This CDR3 is built from 16 residues. This CDR3 is CASSLTGPPYNSPLHF. CDR3 bases: TGTGCCAGCAGCTTAACAGGGCCTCCATATAATTCACCCCTCCACTTT.

CDR3 DNA: TGTGCCAGCAGCCCGGGGGTTATTTACGAGCAGTACTTC. Translated, it gives CASSPGVIYEQYF. V is TRBV6-5 and J is TRBJ2-7, with D possibly being TRBD2 (6 bases). Germline V gene sequence: CDR1 MNHEY, CDR2 SVGAGI. V was trimmed by 6 bases and J by 4 bases, leaving 13 bases between them. The length of the CDR3 is 13 residues.

The gene calls are TRBV5-1 and TRBJ2-3; 11 positions match TRBD2. The CDR3 is 15 residues long. V lost 6 bases and J lost 6; bases outside the gene matches: 9. Germline V CDR1 and CDR2: SGHRS, YFSETQ. Here the CDR3 reads CASTPLAGGMDTQYF. CDR3 nucleotides: TGCGCCAGCACCCCGCTAGCGGGGGGTATGGATACGCAGTATTTT.

The genes are TRBV7-8 and TRBJ1-3; D ambiguous. V shed 0 bases and J shed 0 bases, with 9 bases lying between them. Germline V gives CDR1 SGHVS, CDR2 FQNEAQ. This CDR3 is built from 16 residues. Here the CDR3 reads CASSLAPEISGNTIYF. The DNA of the CDR3 is TGTGCCAGCAGCTTAGCTCCGGAGATCTCTGGAAACACCATATATTTT.

This chain uses TRBV5-6 with TRBJ2-5; TRBD2 matches at 12 bases. The V segment lost 0 bases and the J segment 5 bases; nucleotides outside the gene matches: 2. Looked up from germline, CDR1 is SGHDT and CDR2 is YYEEEE. This CDR3 region has 15 residues. CDR3 residues: CASSLVGTSGETQYF. The CDR3 DNA follows: TGTGCCAGCAGCTTGGTTGGGACTAGCGGGGAGACCCAGTACTTC.

This clone turned up a few times. V is TRBV2 and J is TRBJ2-2; no firm D call. The V and J ends lost 4 bases and 9 bases respectively, with 6 bases between them. CDR1 SNHLY and CDR2 FYNNEI come from the germline V gene. The CDR3 totals 11 residues. CDR3 residues: CASSVSWELFF. As DNA, the CDR3 is TGTGCCAGCAGTGTTTCGTGGGAGCTGTTTTTT.

The chain uses TRBV10-3 and TRBJ2-7; D is possibly TRBD1 (7 bases). V lost 6 bases and J lost 4, with 19 bases in between. The CDR3 runs to 15 residues. Germline lookup yields CDR1 ENHRY and CDR2 SYGVKD. The CDR3 bases are TGTGCCATCAGCAGGATAGGAGGGGGCACATACGAGCAGTACTTC. Translation gives CAISRIGGGTYEQYF.

The chain has TRBV4-1 and TRBJ2-5; TRBD1 matches at 7 bases. V shed 5 bases, J shed 5 bases, and the junction held 2 bases outside the gene matches. CDR3 length: 12 amino acids. Germline lookup yields CDR1 MGHRA and CDR2 YSYEKL. The CDR3 DNA follows: TGCGCCAGCAGCAAGGACAGGGAGACCCAGTACTTC. Translated: CASSKDRETQYF.

The rearrangement uses TRBV2 and TRBJ2-3; TRBD1 matches 7 bases. The V gene's germline CDR1 is SNHLY and CDR2 FYNNEI. CDR3 size: 15 residues. Losses at the gene ends were 3 bases for V and 6 bases for J; bases not matched to a gene: 9. This chain's CDR3 is CASSDLTGSTDTQYF. CDR3 DNA: TGTGCCAGCAGTGACCTGACAGGGTCAACGGATACGCAGTATTTT.

To note about this clone: Its ends do not fully match the called genes, so a read error is possible. The chain uses TRBV6-2 or TRBV6-3 and TRBJ2-3, with D uncertain. Germline CDR1 and CDR2: MNHEY and SVGEGT. The CDR3 covers 13 residues. CDR3 bases: TGTGCCAGCAGTAACTCTGTCCCGGATACGCAGTATTTT. Its protein product is CASSNSVPDTQYF.

V and J are TRBV21-1 and TRBJ2-2; TRBD1 is the table's D call, not checked against the DNA. TRBV21-1 is a documented pseudogene. The CDR3 spans 18 residues. CDR3 nucleotides: TGTGCCAGCAGCAAATTCGGGGGAACAGGGGACCGCACCGGGGAGCTGTTTTTT. It codes for CASSKFGGTGDRTGELFF.

This clone showed up just a few times. The chain uses TRBV12-3 or TRBV12-4 and TRBJ1-2, with a tentative D call TRBD1 (6 bases). The CDR3 contains 11 residues. V lost 8 bases, J lost 8 bases, and 12 bases lay in between. The DNA of the CDR3 is TGTGCCAGCGGAACAGGGAAAGGCTACACCTTC. It encodes CASGTGKGYTF.

The rearrangement links TRBV5-4 to TRBJ2-1, with unresolved D. Germline assignment: CDR1 SGHNT and CDR2 YYREEE (reference sequence). Trimming cost V 3 bases and J 0 bases, with 22 bases left between them. The CDR3 loop spans 19 amino acids. The CDR3 nucleotides are TGTGCCAGCAGCTCCCCCCGTGATGGTGAGATGAGCTCCTACAATGAGCAGTTCTTC. The encoded protein is CASSSPRDGEMSSYNEQFF.